This TCR beta chain is from a study of blood T cell repertoires in COVID-19. Study summary: Samples taken during acute and convalescent COVID-19 were collected in the United States, Italy and Spain.

CDR1 and CDR2 from the germline V gene are SGHTA and FQGNSA. There are 14 residues in the CDR3. The germline V and J ends were trimmed by 1 base and 10 bases, with 11 bases remaining between them. Method: immunoSEQ multiplex PCR; TCRdb's copy keeps in-frame clones and lacks some. The sample consists of around 100,000 clones, nearly 85% of them appearing once. The sequence was collected from a human donor in a cohort sampled during active or convalescent COVID-19. Sequencing input: peripheral blood. The V gene is TRBV7-2, the J gene TRBJ1-6; D call uncertain. The CDR3 sequence is CASSLGAALSPLHF. CDR3 in DNA: TGTGCCAGCAGCTTAGGGGCAGCATTATCACCCCTCCACTTT.